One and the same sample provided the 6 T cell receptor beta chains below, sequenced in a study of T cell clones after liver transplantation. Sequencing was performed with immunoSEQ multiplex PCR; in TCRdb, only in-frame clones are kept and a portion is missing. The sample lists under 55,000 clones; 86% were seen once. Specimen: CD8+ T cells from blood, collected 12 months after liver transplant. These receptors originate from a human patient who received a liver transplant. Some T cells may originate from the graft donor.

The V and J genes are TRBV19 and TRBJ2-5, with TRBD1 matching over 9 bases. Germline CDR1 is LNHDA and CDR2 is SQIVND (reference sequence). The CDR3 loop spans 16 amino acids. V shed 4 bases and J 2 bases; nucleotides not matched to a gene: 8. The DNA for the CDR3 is TGTGCCAGTAGTAGAATACAGGGGGCAGGGCAAGAGACCCAGTACTTC. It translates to CASSRIQGAGQETQYF.

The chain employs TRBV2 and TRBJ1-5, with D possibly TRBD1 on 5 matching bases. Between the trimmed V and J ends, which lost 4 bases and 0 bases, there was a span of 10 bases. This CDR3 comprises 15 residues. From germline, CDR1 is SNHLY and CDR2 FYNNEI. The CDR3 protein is CASSAGQSSNQPQHF. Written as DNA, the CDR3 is TGTGCCAGCAGTGCGGGGCAATCTAGCAATCAGCCCCAGCATTTT.

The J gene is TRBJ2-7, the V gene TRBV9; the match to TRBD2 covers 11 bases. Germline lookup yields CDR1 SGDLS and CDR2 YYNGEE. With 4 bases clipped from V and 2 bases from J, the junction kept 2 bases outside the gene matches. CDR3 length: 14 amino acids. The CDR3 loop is CASSPTSGTYEQYF. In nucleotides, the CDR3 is TGTGCCAGCAGCCCGACTAGCGGGACCTACGAGCAGTACTTC.

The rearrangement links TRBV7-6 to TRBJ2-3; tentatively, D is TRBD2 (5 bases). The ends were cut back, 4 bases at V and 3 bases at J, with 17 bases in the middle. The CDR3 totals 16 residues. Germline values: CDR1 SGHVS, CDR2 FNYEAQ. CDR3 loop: CASSSEGMRLTDTQYF. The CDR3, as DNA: TGTGCCAGCAGCTCCGAGGGTATGAGGCTGACAGATACGCAGTATTTT. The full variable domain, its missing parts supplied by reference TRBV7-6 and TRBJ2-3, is GAGVSQSPRYKVTKRGQDVALRCDPISGHVSLYWYRQALGQGPEFLTYFNYEAQQDKSGLPNDRFSAERPEGSISTLTIQRTEQRDSAMYRCASSSEGMRLTDTQYFGPGTRLTVL.

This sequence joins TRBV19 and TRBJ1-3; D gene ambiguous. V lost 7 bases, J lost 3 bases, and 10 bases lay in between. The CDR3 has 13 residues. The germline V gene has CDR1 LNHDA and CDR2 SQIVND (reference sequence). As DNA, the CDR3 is TGTGCCAGTACGTGGGTAGGTGGAAACACCATATATTTT. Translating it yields CASTWVGGNTIYF.

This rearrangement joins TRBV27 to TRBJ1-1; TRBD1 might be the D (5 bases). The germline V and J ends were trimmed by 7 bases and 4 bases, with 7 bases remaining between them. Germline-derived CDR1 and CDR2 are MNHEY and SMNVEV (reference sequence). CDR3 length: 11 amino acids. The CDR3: CASMQGTEAFF. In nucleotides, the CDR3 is TGTGCCAGCATGCAGGGCACTGAAGCTTTCTTT.